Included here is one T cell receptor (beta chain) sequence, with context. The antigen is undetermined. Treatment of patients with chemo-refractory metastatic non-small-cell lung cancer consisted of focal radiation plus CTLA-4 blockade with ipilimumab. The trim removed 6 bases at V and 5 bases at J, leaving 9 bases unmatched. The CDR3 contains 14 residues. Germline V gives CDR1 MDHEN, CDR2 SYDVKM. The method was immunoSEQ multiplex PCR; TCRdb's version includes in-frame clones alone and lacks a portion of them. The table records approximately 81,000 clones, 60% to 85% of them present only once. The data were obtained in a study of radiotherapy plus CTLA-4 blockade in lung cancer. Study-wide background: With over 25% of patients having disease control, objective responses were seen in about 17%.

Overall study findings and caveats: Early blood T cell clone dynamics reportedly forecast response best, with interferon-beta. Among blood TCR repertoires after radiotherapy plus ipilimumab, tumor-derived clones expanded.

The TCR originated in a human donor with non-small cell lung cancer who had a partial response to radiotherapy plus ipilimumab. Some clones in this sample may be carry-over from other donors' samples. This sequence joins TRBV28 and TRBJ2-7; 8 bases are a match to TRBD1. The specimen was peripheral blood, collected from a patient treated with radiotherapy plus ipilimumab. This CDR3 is CASRQGGQGNEQYF. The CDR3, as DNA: TGTGCCAGCAGACAGGGGGGACAAGGGAACGAGCAGTACTTC. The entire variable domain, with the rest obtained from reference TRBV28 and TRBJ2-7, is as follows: DVKVTQSSRYLVKRTGEKVFLECVQDMDHENMFWYRQDPGLGLRLIYFSYDVKMKEKGDIPEGYSVSREKKERFSLILESASTNQTSMYLCASRQGGQGNEQYFGPGTRLTVT.